The 3 T cell receptor beta chains given below trace back to one sample, sequenced in a study of OX40 agonist ivuxolimab in advanced cancers. Assay used: immunoSEQ multiplex PCR; TCRdb lists only in-frame clones, some missing. The table lists about 100,000 clones, roughly nine tenths of them singletons. This specimen consisted of CD4+ or CD8+ T cells sorted from blood, obtained in a trial of the OX40 agonist ivuxolimab. Receptors were obtained from an adult with an advanced solid tumor such as melanoma, head and neck, liver or kidney cancer.

CDR3 in DNA: TGCGCCAGCAGCTTAGATGGGGGGCCCGGAAACACCATATATTTT. It specifies CASSLDGGPGNTIYF. The V call is TRBV5-1, the J call TRBJ1-3, with D possibly TRBD1 on 6 matching bases. V lost 2 bases, J lost 4 bases, and 13 bases lay in between. The CDR3 length is 15 residues. The germline V gene encodes CDR1 SGHRS and CDR2 YFSETQ.

The J gene is TRBJ2-7, the V gene TRBV28; TRBD2 aligns across 8 bases. Trimming took 8 bases from V and 0 from J; bases not matched to a gene: 6. Germline CDR1 MDHEN, CDR2 SYDVKM. The CDR3 runs to 14 residues. This chain's CDR3 is CASEAGGPSYEQYF. Here the CDR3 DNA reads TGTGCCAGCGAGGCGGGAGGCCCCTCCTACGAGCAGTACTTC. Supplemented by reference TRBV28 and TRBJ2-7, the full variable domain reads DVKVTQSSRYLVKRTGEKVFLECVQDMDHENMFWYRQDPGLGLRLIYFSYDVKMKEKGDIPEGYSVSREKKERFSLILESASTNQTSMYLCASEAGGPSYEQYFGPGTRLTVT.

This clone was observed a single time. This rearrangement joins TRBV5-4 to TRBJ2-3, with 11 nucleotides matching TRBD2. Germline CDR1 and CDR2: SGHNT and YYREEE (reference sequence). The CDR3 contains 17 residues. The trim removed 4 bases at V and 6 bases at J, leaving 13 bases unmatched. Written as DNA, the CDR3 is TGTGCCAGCAGCCTATATGCACTAGCGGGAGTGAGTGATACGCAGTATTTT. Its protein is CASSLYALAGVSDTQYF.